A single sample gave rise to the 7 T cell receptor beta chains below, sequenced in a study of PD-L1 blockade in urothelial cancer. Only in-frame clones appear in the TCRdb table, and some are missing; sequencing was by immunoSEQ multiplex PCR. The sample yields about 52,000 clones, approximately 80% seen once. The sample consisted of PBMCs, taken around atezolizumab (anti-PD-L1) treatment. All receptors derive from a man between 70 and 80 years old with urothelial cancer.

This rearrangement joins TRBV7-3 to TRBJ1-5, with D tentatively TRBD1 (5 bases). Germline V gene lookup returns CDR1 SGHTA and CDR2 FQGTGA. This CDR3 comprises 13 residues. Trimming left V 5 bases short and J 6 bases short, with 11 bases between. The CDR3 loop is CASSRSGGQPQHF. In nucleotides, the CDR3 is TGTGCCAGCAGCCGATCCGGGGGTCAGCCCCAGCATTTT.

CDR3 sequence reads: CASRSPGQGSHEQYF. The DNA of the CDR3 is TGTGCCAGCAGATCACCGGGACAGGGTTCCCACGAGCAGTACTTC. V and J are TRBV7-8 and TRBJ2-7; 9 bases fit TRBD1. V trimming: 6 bases; J trimming: 5 bases; junction bases outside the gene matches: 11. Germline CDR1 SGHVS, CDR2 FQNEAQ. This CDR3 comprises 15 residues.

The chain recombines TRBV5-1 with TRBJ2-2; D may be TRBD2 (5 bases). Trimming removed 4 bases at V and 0 bases at J, with 10 bases between. The CDR3 is made up of 15 amino acids. The V gene's germline CDR1 is SGHRS and CDR2 YFSETQ. DNA of the CDR3: TGCGCCAGCAGCCCCCGAGGGTCGAACACCGGGGAGCTGTTTTTT. It is translated as CASSPRGSNTGELFF.

The CDR3 nucleotides read TGTGCCAGCAGCGGAGAAACAGGGGGCGGAAACGAGCAGTACTTC. The encoded protein is CASSGETGGGNEQYF. This chain uses TRBV28 with TRBJ2-7, with 9 bases that match TRBD1. The CDR3 contains 15 residues. The V gene's germline CDR1 is MDHEN and CDR2 SYDVKM. V trimming: 6 bases; J trimming: 5 bases; junction bases outside the gene matches: 11.

The chain is built from TRBV5-4 and TRBJ2-7; 9 positions agree with TRBD1. CDR1 and CDR2 (germline): SGHNT, YYREEE (reference sequence). V shed 6 bases, J shed 2 bases, and the junction held 6 bases outside the gene matches. The CDR3 spans 14 residues. The CDR3 DNA follows: TGTGCCAGCACCCAAGGACAGGGGCCCTACGAGCAGTACTTC. It yields the protein CASTQGQGPYEQYF.

The rearrangement joins TRBV11-3 to TRBJ2-5; possible D gene TRBD2, 6 bases. The CDR3 consists of 14 residues. V lost 4 bases to trimming and J lost 5 bases, with 14 bases between them. Looked up from germline, CDR1 is SGHNT and CDR2 is YENEEA. The DNA of the CDR3 is TGTGCCAGCAGCTCCCGGGGGACGGGGGAGACCCAGTACTTC. Translated, it gives CASSSRGTGETQYF.

The chain carries TRBV10-3 and TRBJ2-5; no clear D. This CDR3 spans 12 amino acids. Per germline, CDR1 ENHRY and CDR2 SYGVKD. Trimming removed 2 bases from V and 2 bases from J, with 3 bases in between. The CDR3 nucleotides read TGTGCCATCAGTGAGCTACAAGAGACCCAGTACTTC. As protein: CAISELQETQYF.